A single sample gave rise to the 26 T cell receptor beta chains below, sequenced in a study of blood T cell repertoires in COVID-19. Method: immunoSEQ multiplex PCR; TCRdb's copy keeps in-frame clones and lacks some. The sample consists of roughly 240,000 clones, 65% to 90% of them appearing once. The sequencing input was PBMCs or T cells enriched from blood (not recorded which). All receptors derive from a woman between 45 and 65 years old with acute COVID-19.

V usage is TRBV7-2 and J usage is TRBJ1-1, with TRBD1 identical over 8 bases. Unmatched junction bases numbered 9, after V lost 4 bases and J lost 5 bases. This CDR3 is built from 15 residues. The V gene's germline CDR1 is SGHTA and CDR2 FQGNSA. The CDR3 DNA is TGTGCCAGCAGCTCTAGACAGGGGAGGTATACTGAAGCTTTCTTT. This gives the protein CASSSRQGRYTEAFF.

The chain uses TRBV11-2 and TRBJ1-2; D remains ambiguous. Germline loops: CDR1 SGHAT, CDR2 FQNNGV. This CDR3 is 13 amino acids long. V lost 6 bases to trimming and J lost 7 bases, with 15 bases between them. In DNA, the CDR3 is TGTGCCAGCAGGTACCCGGGATCTATTGGCTACACCTTC. Translation gives CASRYPGSIGYTF.

The chain is built from TRBV5-1 and TRBJ2-5; D uncertain. Germline V gives CDR1 SGHRS, CDR2 YFSETQ. The CDR3 sequence is 13 residues long. V was trimmed by 6 bases and J by 4 bases, leaving 13 bases between them. CDR3 in DNA: TGCGCCAGCACCCTCGGAGATAGAGAGACCCAGTACTTC. Amino acids: CASTLGDRETQYF.

The gene calls are TRBV7-2 and TRBJ1-2; no clear D. Germline V gene lookup returns CDR1 SGHTA and CDR2 FQGNSA. There are 15 residues in the CDR3. The V gene lost 1 base and the J gene lost 1 base, with 10 bases spanning the gap. The CDR3 here is CASSLEGGVNYGYTF. CDR3 nucleotide sequence: TGTGCCAGCAGCTTAGAGGGCGGGGTTAACTATGGCTACACCTTC.

The chain links TRBV5-5 to TRBJ2-7, with 8 bases aligning to TRBD1. From germline, CDR1 is SGHKS and CDR2 YYEKEE (reference sequence). The CDR3 totals 15 residues. The V and J ends lost 0 bases and 3 bases, in that order; junction bases with no gene match: 5. CDR3 residues: CASSLAAGGGYEQYF. For the CDR3, the DNA is TGTGCCAGCAGCTTGGCGGCAGGGGGCGGCTACGAGCAGTACTTC.

J is TRBJ1-6 and V is TRBV30; D is unclear. The germline gives CDR1 GTSNPN, CDR2 SVGIG (reference sequence). V was pared by 0 bases and J by 7 bases, with 16 bases between. This CDR3 has 16 amino acids. The CDR3 DNA follows: TGTGCCTGGAGTGTACTTATTCCGGGGAACAATTCACCCCTCCACTTT. Translation gives CAWSVLIPGNNSPLHF.

The chain is built from TRBV19 and TRBJ1-1; maybe TRBD1 (6 bases). V was clipped by 7 bases and J by 0 bases, with 24 bases between them. The CDR3 loop spans 18 amino acids. Germline assignment: CDR1 LNHDA and CDR2 SQIVND (reference sequence). DNA for the CDR3: TGTGCCAGTACCCCTCCGATACGGACAGAGTACATGAACACTGAAGCTTTCTTT. This sequence encodes CASTPPIRTEYMNTEAFF.

The table lists this clone with a count of one. The CDR3 is CAWRAYDRVSGNTIYF. The CDR3 DNA reads as TGTGCCTGGAGGGCCTATGACAGGGTCTCTGGAAACACCATATATTTT. The chain combines TRBV30 with TRBJ1-3; 7 bases line up with TRBD1. V shed 3 bases and J 0 bases; nucleotides not matched to a gene: 8. The CDR3 sequence is 16 residues long. Germline V gene lookup returns CDR1 GTSNPN and CDR2 SVGIG (reference sequence). Variable domain in full (rest from reference TRBV30 and TRBJ1-3): SQTIHQWPATLVQPVGSPLSLECTVEGTSNPNLYWYRQAAGRGLQLLFYSVGIGQISSEVPQNLSASRPQDRQFILSSKKLLLSDSGFYLCAWRAYDRVSGNTIYFGEGSWLTVV.

V is TRBV7-3 and J is TRBJ2-3; weak D call: TRBD1 (5 bases). Germline V gene lookup returns CDR1 SGHTA and CDR2 FQGTGA. This CDR3 spans 17 amino acids. The V end lost 5 bases, the J end lost 0 bases, and 18 bases lay between the germline ends. DNA for the CDR3: TGTGCCAGCAGCCCCTACGCTACAGGTTCCAGCACAGATACGCAGTATTTT. Encoded protein: CASSPYATGSSTDTQYF.

The chain has TRBV18 and TRBJ1-1; TRBD1 matches 9 bases. The CDR3 is made up of 14 amino acids. Trimming at V came to 3 bases and at J to 6 bases, leaving 5 bases not matched to a gene. Per germline, CDR1 KGHSH and CDR2 LQKENI. CDR3 region: CASSPRTGAAEAFF. CDR3 nucleotides: TGTGCCAGCTCACCCCGGACAGGGGCGGCTGAAGCTTTCTTT.

This rearrangement joins TRBV2 to TRBJ2-7; 10 positions match TRBD1. There are 14 residues in the CDR3. Trimming at V came to 7 bases and at J to 6 bases, leaving 9 bases not matched to a gene. Germline-derived CDR1 and CDR2 are SNHLY and FYNNEI. This CDR3 is CASTPGTGVSEQYF. CDR3 DNA: TGTGCCAGCACCCCCGGGACAGGGGTTTCCGAGCAGTACTTC.

The rearrangement links TRBV27 to TRBJ1-1; D unresolved. V was pared by 6 bases and J by 1 base, with 9 bases between. Germline V CDR1 and CDR2: MNHEY, SMNVEV (reference sequence). This CDR3 has 13 residues. CDR3 DNA: TGTGCCAGCAGAATAGAGCGGAACACTGAAGCTTTCTTT. It translates to CASRIERNTEAFF.

Only one count was recorded for this clone. V is TRBV7-2 and J is TRBJ2-3; TRBD2 agrees at 7 bases. The V gene end was trimmed by 5 bases and the J gene end by 5 bases; junction bases not matched to a gene: 13. This CDR3 region has 16 residues. Germline V CDR1 and CDR2: SGHTA, FQGNSA. CDR3 loop: CASSQQDSGRGDTQYF. As DNA, the CDR3 is TGTGCCAGCAGCCAGCAGGATTCGGGGAGGGGAGATACGCAGTATTTT. The full variable domain, in which reference TRBV7-2 and TRBJ2-3 provide the parts outside the CDR3, is GAGVSQSPSNKVTEKGKDVELRCDPISGHTALYWYRQSLGQGLEFLIYFQGNSAPDKSGLPSDRFSAERTGGSVSTLTIQRTQQEDSAVYLCASSQQDSGRGDTQYFGPGTRLTVL.

The chain combines TRBV11-3 with TRBJ2-7, with D possibly being TRBD2 (6 bases). Germline loops: CDR1 SGHNT, CDR2 YENEEA. V lost 2 bases, J lost 2 bases, and 7 bases lay in between. The CDR3 runs 13 residues. The chain's CDR3 is CASSLTGAYEQYF. The CDR3 region has the DNA TGTGCCAGCAGCTTAACGGGGGCCTACGAGCAGTACTTC.

The gene calls are TRBV11-3 and TRBJ2-1, with D unresolved. The V gene lost 2 bases and the J gene lost 6 bases, with 8 bases spanning the gap. Germline lookup yields CDR1 SGHNT and CDR2 YENEEA. This CDR3 comprises 13 residues. CDR3 nucleotides: TGTGCCAGCAGCTTAATGGCGGCCAATGAGCAGTTCTTC. This translates into CASSLMAANEQFF.

The chain employs TRBV19 and TRBJ2-5, with 8 bases aligning to TRBD1. Germline assignment: CDR1 LNHDA and CDR2 SQIVND (reference sequence). V lost 0 bases to trimming and J lost 5 bases; unmatched junction nucleotides: 8. This CDR3 spans 16 amino acids. The CDR3 DNA reads TGTGCCAGTAGTATAGATGGGACAGGCCTCGGGGAGACCCAGTACTTC. Its translation: CASSIDGTGLGETQYF.

The table lists this clone with a count of one. The sample has other DNA sequences that encode this CDR3 too. The J gene is TRBJ1-1, the V gene TRBV27, with TRBD1 matching 8 bases. The length of the CDR3 is 14 residues. V was pared by 5 bases and J by 0 bases, with 2 bases of the junction left unmatched. Germline V gene lookup returns CDR1 MNHEY and CDR2 SMNVEV (reference sequence). The CDR3 DNA sequence: TGTGCCAGCAGTCTGGACAGGGTGAACACTGAAGCTTTCTTT. Translated: CASSLDRVNTEAFF.

This clone was counted a single time. The V call is TRBV4-1, the J call TRBJ1-4; TRBD1 matches at 7 bases. V was pared by 0 bases and J by 7 bases, with 5 bases of the junction left unmatched. The CDR3 consists of 15 residues. CDR1 is MGHRA and CDR2 is YSYEKL in the germline V gene. This CDR3 reads CASSQDRDSTEKLFF. The CDR3, as DNA: TGCGCCAGCAGCCAAGATCGGGACAGTACTGAAAAACTGTTTTTT.

This chain links TRBV5-1 with TRBJ1-1; D may be TRBD1 (5 bases). The V end lost 0 bases, the J end lost 5 bases, and 8 bases lay between the germline ends. Germline V gene sequence: CDR1 SGHRS, CDR2 YFSETQ. The CDR3 loop spans 13 amino acids. CDR3: CASSLVRVTEAFF. In DNA, the CDR3 is TGCGCCAGCAGCTTGGTCAGGGTAACTGAAGCTTTCTTT.

This chain connects TRBV9 to TRBJ1-2; 7 nucleotides line up with TRBD1. V shed 4 bases, J shed 7 bases, and the junction held 4 bases outside the gene matches. This CDR3 has 12 amino acids. CDR1 SGDLS and CDR2 YYNGEE come from the germline V gene. The chain's CDR3 is CASSTGDSGYTF. The CDR3 DNA follows: TGTGCCAGCAGCACAGGGGACAGTGGCTACACCTTC.

CDR3 bases: TGCGCCAGCAGCCCCCAGACAGGGGTTCGCGAGCAGTACTTC. It encodes CASSPQTGVREQYF. This chain links TRBV5-1 with TRBJ2-7; TRBD1 matches 8 bases. The CDR3 is 14 residues long. Germline CDR1 is SGHRS and CDR2 is YFSETQ. V shed 4 bases and J 6 bases; nucleotides not matched to a gene: 9. Based on the CDR3 plus reference TRBV5-1 and TRBJ2-7, the full variable domain is KAGVTQTPRYLIKTRGQQVTLSCSPISGHRSVSWYQQTPGQGLQFLFEYFSETQRNKGNFPGRFSGRQFSNSRSEMNVSTLELGDSALYLCASSPQTGVREQYFGPGTRLTVT.

J is TRBJ1-4 and V is TRBV30; TRBD1 is a possible D gene (6 bases). CDR3 length: 14 residues. Germline-derived CDR1 and CDR2 are GTSNPN and SVGIG (reference sequence). Trimming removed 2 bases from V and 4 bases from J, with 11 bases in between. CDR3 nucleotide sequence: TGTGCCTGGAGTATGGACAGATTTAATGAAAAACTGTTTTTT. Protein sequence: CAWSMDRFNEKLFF. The full variable domain, its missing parts supplied by reference TRBV30 and TRBJ1-4, is SQTIHQWPATLVQPVGSPLSLECTVEGTSNPNLYWYRQAAGRGLQLLFYSVGIGQISSEVPQNLSASRPQDRQFILSSKKLLLSDSGFYLCAWSMDRFNEKLFFGSGTQLSVL.

The CDR3 bases are TGTGCCAGCTCAATCAGGGGGCTCACTGAAGCTTTCTTT. Translating it yields CASSIRGLTEAFF. The chain combines TRBV18 with TRBJ1-1, with 8 bases identical to TRBD1. This CDR3 region has 13 residues. With 5 bases clipped from V and 4 bases from J, the junction kept 3 bases outside the gene matches. CDR1 KGHSH and CDR2 LQKENI come from the germline V gene.

The CDR3 DNA sequence: TGTGCCAGCAGCCAGGGGGGACCGGAAGAGACCCAGTACTTC. Translated, it gives CASSQGGPEETQYF. This chain uses TRBV4-2 with TRBJ2-5; a possible D gene is TRBD2 (6 bases). This CDR3 is 14 amino acids long. Germline V gene lookup returns CDR1 LGHNA and CDR2 YNFKEQ. The V and J ends lost 3 bases and 3 bases respectively, with 11 bases between them.

V is TRBV9 and J is TRBJ2-7; D might be TRBD2 (6 bases). V was shortened by 1 base and J by 3 bases, with 17 bases between the two germline ends. Germline CDR1 and CDR2: SGDLS and YYNGEE. This CDR3 has 16 amino acids. CDR3 region: CASSVTLASAFYEQYF. CDR3 DNA sequence: TGTGCCAGCAGCGTAACTTTGGCTAGCGCATTCTACGAGCAGTACTTC.

The chain is built from TRBV7-8 and TRBJ1-3; 7 positions match TRBD1. The germline V gene has CDR1 SGHVS and CDR2 FQNEAQ. Trimming removed 3 bases from V and 2 bases from J; junction bases left unmatched: 7. The CDR3 runs 16 residues. CDR3 nucleotides: TGTGCCAGCAGCTTGGCAGGGGGTCATCCTGGAAACACCATATATTTT. It encodes CASSLAGGHPGNTIYF.